The sequence of this T cell receptor (beta chain) was determined in a study of T cells in Graves' hyperthyroidism and ophthalmopathy. In the study overall: At initial diagnosis, before any treatment had begun, peripheral blood was obtained.

Trimming shortened V by 3 bases and J by 5 bases, and 16 bases separated the two germline ends. This CDR3 is 15 amino acids long. Germline assignment: CDR1 MGHRA and CDR2 YSYEKL. Amplification targeted TCR beta CDR3 regions from RNA transcripts. First-round RT-PCR of the TCR CDR3 relied on the HTBI primer set. TCRdb processed the multiplex PCR reads anew with MiXCR; each CDR3 protein has one entry. There are under 350,000 distinct CDR3 sequences in the sample; approximately 15% occur only once, and approximately 35% lies in the top ten. Exclusion of patients followed from uncontrolled infection, other autoimmune disease, pregnancy or lactation. Findings and limits, study-wide: Most thyroid clonotypes that were expanded above 0.001 also turned up in blood. Patients with ophthalmopathy were separated from those with stable hyperthyroidism by a 13 V-J model.

With respect to this clonotype: No antigen is known for it.

This receptor was obtained from a woman between 35 and 50 years old with Graves' ophthalmopathy. This chain joins TRBV4-1 and TRBJ2-5; D is perhaps TRBD1 or TRBD2 (6 bases each). Sequenced material: blood. The CDR3 DNA follows: TGCGCCAGCAGCCACCTCCTGACAGGAGGGGAGACCCAGTACTTC. Translating gives CASSHLLTGGETQYF.